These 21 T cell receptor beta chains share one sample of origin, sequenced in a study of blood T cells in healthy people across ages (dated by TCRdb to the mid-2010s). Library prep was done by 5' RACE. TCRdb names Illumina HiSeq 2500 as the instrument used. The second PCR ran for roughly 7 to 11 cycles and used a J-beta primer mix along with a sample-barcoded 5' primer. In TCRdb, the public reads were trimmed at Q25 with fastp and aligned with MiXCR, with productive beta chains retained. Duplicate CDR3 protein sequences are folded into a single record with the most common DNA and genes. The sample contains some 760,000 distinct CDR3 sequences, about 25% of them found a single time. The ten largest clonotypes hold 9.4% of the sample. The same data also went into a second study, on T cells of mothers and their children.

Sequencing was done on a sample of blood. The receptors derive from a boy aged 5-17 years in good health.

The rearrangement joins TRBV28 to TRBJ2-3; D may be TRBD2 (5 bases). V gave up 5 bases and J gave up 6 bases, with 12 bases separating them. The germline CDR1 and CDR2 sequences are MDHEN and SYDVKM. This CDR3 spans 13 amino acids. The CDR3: CASSPRRGDTQYF. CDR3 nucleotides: TGTGCCAGCAGTCCGCGTAGAGGGGATACGCAGTATTTT. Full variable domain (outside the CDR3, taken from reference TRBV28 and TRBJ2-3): DVKVTQSSRYLVKRTGEKVFLECVQDMDHENMFWYRQDPGLGLRLIYFSYDVKMKEKGDIPEGYSVSREKKERFSLILESASTNQTSMYLCASSPRRGDTQYFGPGTRLTVL.

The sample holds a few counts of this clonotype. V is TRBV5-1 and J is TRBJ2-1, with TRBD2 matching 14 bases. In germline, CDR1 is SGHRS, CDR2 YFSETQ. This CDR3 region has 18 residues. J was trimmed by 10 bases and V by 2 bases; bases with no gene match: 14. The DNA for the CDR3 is TGCGCCAGCAGCTTCTTTTCAGGACTAGCGGGAGGTGGTCGGGAGCAGTTCTTC. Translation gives CASSFFSGLAGGGREQFF.

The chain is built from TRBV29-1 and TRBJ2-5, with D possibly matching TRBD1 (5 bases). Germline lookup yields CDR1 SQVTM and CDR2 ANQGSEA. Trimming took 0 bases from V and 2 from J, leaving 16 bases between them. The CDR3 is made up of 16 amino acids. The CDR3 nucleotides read TGCAGCGTTGAAGAGTGGTACGCAGGGCAGCAAGAGACCCAGTACTTC. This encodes CSVEEWYAGQQETQYF.

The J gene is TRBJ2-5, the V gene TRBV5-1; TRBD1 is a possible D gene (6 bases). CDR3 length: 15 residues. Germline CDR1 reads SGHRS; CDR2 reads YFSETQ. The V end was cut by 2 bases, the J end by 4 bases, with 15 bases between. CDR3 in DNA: TGCGCCAGCAGCTTATTTAATGGGGGCGGAGAGACCCAGTACTTC. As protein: CASSLFNGGGETQYF. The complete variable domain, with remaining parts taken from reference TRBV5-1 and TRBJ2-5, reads KAGVTQTPRYLIKTRGQQVTLSCSPISGHRSVSWYQQTPGQGLQFLFEYFSETQRNKGNFPGRFSGRQFSNSRSEMNVSTLELGDSALYLCASSLFNGGGETQYFGPGTRLLVL.

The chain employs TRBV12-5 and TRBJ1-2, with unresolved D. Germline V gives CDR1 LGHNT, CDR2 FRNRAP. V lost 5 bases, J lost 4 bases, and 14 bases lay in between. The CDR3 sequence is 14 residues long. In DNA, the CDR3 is TGTGCTAGTGGTCCTTCGATCGATCCCTATGGCTACACCTTC. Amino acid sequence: CASGPSIDPYGYTF.

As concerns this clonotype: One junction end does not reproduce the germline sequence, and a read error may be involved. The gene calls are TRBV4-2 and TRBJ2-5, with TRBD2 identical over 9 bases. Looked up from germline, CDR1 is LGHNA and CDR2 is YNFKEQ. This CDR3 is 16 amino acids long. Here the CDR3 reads CASSQDLAGIQEIQYF. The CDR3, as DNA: TGTGCCAGCAGCCAAGACCTAGCGGGAATACAAGAGATCCAGTACTTC.

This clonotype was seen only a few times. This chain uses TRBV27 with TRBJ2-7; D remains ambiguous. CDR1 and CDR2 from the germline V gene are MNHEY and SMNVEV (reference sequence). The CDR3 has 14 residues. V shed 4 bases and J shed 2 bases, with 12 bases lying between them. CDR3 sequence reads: CASSYKGFPYEQYF. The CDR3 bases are TGTGCCAGCAGTTATAAGGGTTTTCCCTACGAGCAGTACTTC.

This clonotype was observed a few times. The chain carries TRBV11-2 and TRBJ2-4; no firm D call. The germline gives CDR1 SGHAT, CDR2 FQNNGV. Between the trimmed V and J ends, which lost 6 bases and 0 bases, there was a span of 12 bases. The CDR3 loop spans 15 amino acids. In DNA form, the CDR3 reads TGTGCCAGCAGACCTCTCGCCCAAGCCAAAAACATTCAGTACTTC. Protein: CASRPLAQAKNIQYF.

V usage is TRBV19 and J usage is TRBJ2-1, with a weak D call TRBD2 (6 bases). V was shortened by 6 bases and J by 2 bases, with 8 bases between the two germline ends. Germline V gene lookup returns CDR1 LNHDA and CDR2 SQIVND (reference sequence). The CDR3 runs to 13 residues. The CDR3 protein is CASRAGPYNEQFF. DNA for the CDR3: TGTGCCAGTAGAGCGGGTCCCTACAATGAGCAGTTCTTC.

In nucleotides, the CDR3 is TGTGCCAGCAGCTTATCCCCGGGGCGGGAAGCTTTCTTT. This translates into CASSLSPGREAFF. The V and J genes are TRBV7-3 and TRBJ1-1, with D possibly being TRBD1 (5 bases). Trimming pared 2 bases from V and 8 bases from J, leaving 12 bases between. The CDR3 contains 13 residues. The V gene's germline CDR1 is SGHTA and CDR2 FQGTGA.

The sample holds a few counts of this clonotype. This CDR3 reads CASSEDGDTQYF. CDR3 DNA: TGTGCCAGCAGCGAGGACGGAGATACGCAGTATTTT. The J gene is TRBJ2-3, the V gene TRBV9; no clear D. Trimming left V 3 bases short and J 5 bases short, with 7 bases between. The CDR3 covers 12 residues. CDR1 is SGDLS, CDR2 YYNGEE, per germline. The full variable domain, rest sourced from reference TRBV9 and TRBJ2-3, is DSGVTQTPKHLITATGQRVTLRCSPRSGDLSVYWYQQSLDQGLQFLIQYYNGEERAKGNILERFSAQQFPDLHSELNLSSLELGDSALYFCASSEDGDTQYFGPGTRLTVL.

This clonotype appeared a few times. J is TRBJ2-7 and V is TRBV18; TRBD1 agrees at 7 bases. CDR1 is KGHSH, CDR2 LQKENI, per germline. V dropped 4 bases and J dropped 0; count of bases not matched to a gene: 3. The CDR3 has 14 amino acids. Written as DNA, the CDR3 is TGTGCCAGCTCACGGGACAGCACCTCCTACGAGCAGTACTTC. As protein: CASSRDSTSYEQYF.

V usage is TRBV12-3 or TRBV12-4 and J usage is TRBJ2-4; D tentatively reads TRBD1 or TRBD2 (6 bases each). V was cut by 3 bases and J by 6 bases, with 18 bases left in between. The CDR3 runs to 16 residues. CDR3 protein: CASSFESGGLGNIQYF. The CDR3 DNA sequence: TGTGCCAGCAGTTTCGAGTCCGGGGGCTTGGGAAACATTCAGTACTTC.

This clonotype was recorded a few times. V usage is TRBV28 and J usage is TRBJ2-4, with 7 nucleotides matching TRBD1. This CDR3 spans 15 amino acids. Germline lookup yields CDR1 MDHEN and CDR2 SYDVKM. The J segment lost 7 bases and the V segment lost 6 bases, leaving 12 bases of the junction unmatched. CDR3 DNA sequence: TGTGCCAGCAGGGAGGAGTTAACAGGGGTTAACATTCAGTACTTC. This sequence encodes CASREELTGVNIQYF. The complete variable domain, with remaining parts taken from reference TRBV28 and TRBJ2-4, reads DVKVTQSSRYLVKRTGEKVFLECVQDMDHENMFWYRQDPGLGLRLIYFSYDVKMKEKGDIPEGYSVSREKKERFSLILESASTNQTSMYLCASREELTGVNIQYFGAGTRLSVL.

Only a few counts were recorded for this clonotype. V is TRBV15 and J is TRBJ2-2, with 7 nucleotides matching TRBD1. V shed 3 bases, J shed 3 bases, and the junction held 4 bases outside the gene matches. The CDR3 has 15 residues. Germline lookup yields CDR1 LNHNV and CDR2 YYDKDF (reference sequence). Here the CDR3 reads CATSRGDSDTGELFF. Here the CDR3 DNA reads TGTGCCACCAGCAGGGGGGACAGTGACACCGGGGAGCTGTTTTTT.

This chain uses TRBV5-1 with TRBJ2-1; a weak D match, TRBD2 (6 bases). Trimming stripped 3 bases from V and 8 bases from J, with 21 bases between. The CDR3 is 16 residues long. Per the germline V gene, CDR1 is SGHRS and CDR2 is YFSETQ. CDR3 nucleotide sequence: TGCGCCAGCAGCTGGCGGGGAACGGGGTCCCCTGATGAGCAGTTCTTC. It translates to CASSWRGTGSPDEQFF.

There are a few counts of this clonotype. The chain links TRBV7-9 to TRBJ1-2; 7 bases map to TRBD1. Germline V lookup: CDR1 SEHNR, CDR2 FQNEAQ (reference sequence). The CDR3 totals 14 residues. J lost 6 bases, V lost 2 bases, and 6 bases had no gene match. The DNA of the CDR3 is TGTGCCAGCAGCTTAATTCAAGGACAGGATGGCTACACCTTC. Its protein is CASSLIQGQDGYTF.

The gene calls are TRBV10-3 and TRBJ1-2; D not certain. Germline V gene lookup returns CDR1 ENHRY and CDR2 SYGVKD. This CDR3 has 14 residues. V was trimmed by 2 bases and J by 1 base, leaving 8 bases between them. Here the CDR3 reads CAISETAVNYGYTF. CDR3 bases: TGTGCCATCAGTGAGACGGCAGTTAACTATGGCTACACCTTC.

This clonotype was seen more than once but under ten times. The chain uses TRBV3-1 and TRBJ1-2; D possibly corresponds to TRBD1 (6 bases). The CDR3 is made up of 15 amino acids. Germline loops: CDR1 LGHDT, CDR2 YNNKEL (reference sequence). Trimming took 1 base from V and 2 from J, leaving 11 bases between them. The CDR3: CASSQGFGTNYGYTF. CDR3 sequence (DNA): TGTGCCAGCAGCCAAGGATTCGGGACAAACTATGGCTACACCTTC.

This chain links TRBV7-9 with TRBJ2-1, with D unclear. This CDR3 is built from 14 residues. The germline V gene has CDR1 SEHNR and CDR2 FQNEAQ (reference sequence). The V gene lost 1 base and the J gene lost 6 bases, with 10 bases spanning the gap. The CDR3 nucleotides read TGTGCCAGCAGCTTAGAGGGTTCCCTCAATGAGCAGTTCTTC. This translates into CASSLEGSLNEQFF.

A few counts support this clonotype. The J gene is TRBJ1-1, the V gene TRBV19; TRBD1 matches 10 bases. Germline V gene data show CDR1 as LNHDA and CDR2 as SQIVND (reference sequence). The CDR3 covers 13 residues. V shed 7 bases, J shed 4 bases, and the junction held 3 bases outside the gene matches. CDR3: CASTWTGGTEAFF. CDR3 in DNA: TGTGCCAGTACCTGGACAGGGGGCACTGAAGCTTTCTTT.